These T cell receptor beta chains were read from a single sample in a study of T-cell memory formation after mild COVID-19. TCRdb re-analysed the 5' RACE reads in MiXCR, keeping a single row per CDR3 protein. The data show hundreds of thousands of distinct CDR3 sequences, over 13% seen once. Sequencing input: PBMCs or a T cell subset sorted from them (not recorded which). The receptor set was obtained from a man younger than 35 who had mild COVID-19 (a few samples of this study predate the infection). Cell type and time point are not known. Each CDR3 is given without its conserved first and last residue.

V gene,CDR3 length,J gene,CDR3 protein
TRBV5-1,10,TRBJ1-1,ASSGGGTEAF
TRBV2,11,TRBJ1-6,ASSEGGTAPLH
TRBV30,11,TRBJ2-5,AWRPPTGETQY
TRBV4-2,10,TRBJ2-3,ATSSDTDTQY
TRBV3-1,10,TRBJ2-1,ASSQAAREQF
TRBV4-1,14,TRBJ2-3,ASSRTSGGRTDTQY
TRBV11-2,13,TRBJ2-5,ASSVDRTRGETQY
TRBV15,14,TRBJ2-1,ATSRFSEGPYNEQF
TRBV18,12,TRBJ1-1,ATHKSEGNTEAF
TRBV11-2,13,TRBJ1-2,ASSVIGTADYGYT
TRBV20-1,12,TRBJ2-7,SARGPVRSYEQY
TRBV7-9,17,TRBJ1-1,ASSLRGGGATGMMSEAF
TRBV5-1,12,TRBJ2-3,ASSPWVLTDTQY
TRBV5-1,11,TRBJ2-5,ASSFGLQETQY
TRBV28,11,TRBJ1-2,ASHTDTLYGYT
TRBV5-1,13,TRBJ2-1,ASSWGLARDNEQF
TRBV4-2,13,TRBJ1-5,ASSQDLDSNQPQH
TRBV5-1,13,TRBJ1-2,ASSVQGAANYGYT
TRBV27,12,TRBJ1-5,ASSSGGGGQPQH
TRBV11-2,13,TRBJ1-6,ASTRLNQGGSPLH
TRBV10-3,11,TRBJ2-5,AISSGRGETQY
TRBV7-2,12,TRBJ2-3,ASSFGDVTDTQY
TRBV5-1,10,TRBJ2-7,ASSPDELTQY
TRBV4-2,13,TRBJ2-7,ASSQELAATGEQY
TRBV7-2,13,TRBJ1-1,ASSLVMGWNTEAF
TRBV6-5,11,TRBJ2-2,ASSYLASGELF
TRBV7-9,9,TRBJ1-1,ASSSDTEAF
TRBV5-1,13,TRBJ1-4,ASSYLDATNEKLF
TRBV6-5,12,TRBJ2-2,ASSLQGDTGELF
TRBV24-1,11,TRBJ1-2,ATSGWGGNGYT
TRBV20-1,14,TRBJ2-5,SAYTPGGYAWETQY
TRBV7-2,12,TRBJ2-5,ASSFVGGRETQY
TRBV9,13,TRBJ2-5,ASNPSGTSGETQY
TRBV7-2,13,TRBJ2-1,ASSLVGASGNEQF
TRBV25-1,15,TRBJ2-5,ASSGSGTGRPEETQY
TRBV19,16,TRBJ2-6,ASSIGQGSFSGANVLT
TRBV5-1,15,TRBJ2-5,ASSLDFSGDPKETQY
TRBV9,12,TRBJ1-3,ASSSRGGGNTIY
TRBV10-3,10,TRBJ2-4,AAGRAKNIQY
TRBV5-1,12,TRBJ1-6,ASSLLMSNSPLH
TRBV7-9,10,TRBJ1-3,ASRAGGNTIY
TRBV6-6,13,TRBJ1-1,ASSYRLSGSTEAF
TRBV11-2,16,TRBJ2-1,ASSLSASGGLSDNEQF
TRBV14,12,TRBJ2-1,ASSQLAGYNEQF
TRBV18,12,TRBJ2-7,ASSRPPEPYEQY
TRBV6-2/TRBV6-3,14,TRBJ2-3,ASSYGWGLDTDTQY
TRBV7-9,10,TRBJ1-5,ASSLGGQPQH
TRBV9,15,TRBJ2-3,ASSVEPGGRYTDTQY
TRBV9,14,TRBJ1-3,ASSVAPRGPGNTIY
TRBV9,14,TRBJ2-7,ASSGGGLAEAYEQY
TRBV5-1,13,TRBJ1-4,ASSLEQPDREKLF
TRBV6-6,10,TRBJ2-2,ASLRGPGELF
TRBV20-1,10,TRBJ1-1,SGSAANTEAF
TRBV10-3,12,TRBJ2-5,AISRDRAGETQY
TRBV6-2/TRBV6-3,12,TRBJ2-2,ASSYAPTAGELF
TRBV6-6,12,TRBJ2-3,ASIQGLERNTQY
TRBV7-7,13,TRBJ1-2,ASSLINRLRGGYT
TRBV5-1,12,TRBJ2-7,ASGLAGALYEQY
TRBV20-1,10,TRBJ2-2,GSATGTGELF
TRBV18,13,TRBJ2-7,ASSHSSAGRDEQY